The 20 T cell receptor beta chains in this list originate from one sample, sequenced in a study of T cells after yellow fever vaccination. TCRdb redid the calling of the 5' RACE reads with MiXCR, one entry per CDR3 protein. In the table there are approximately 550,000 distinct CDR3 sequences, roughly 14% of which are singletons. This specimen was PBMCs, taken on the day of the yellow fever booster vaccination. The receptors originated from a young man who received the YFV17D yellow fever vaccine.

This clonotype was counted ten times or more. The V and J genes are TRBV5-6 and TRBJ2-1; tentatively, D is TRBD2 (6 bases). With 4 bases removed from V and 0 bases from J, the gap between germline ends came to 14 bases. This CDR3 region has 16 residues. CDR1 SGHDT and CDR2 YYEEEE come from the germline V gene. The DNA of the CDR3 is TGTGCCAGCAGCCTCTCGGGGCGGGGCTCCTACAATGAGCAGTTCTTC. This gives the protein CASSLSGRGSYNEQFF. Full variable domain (rest looked up from reference TRBV5-6 and TRBJ2-1): DAGVTQSPTHLIKTRGQQVTLRCSPKSGHDTVSWYQQALGQGPQFIFQYYEEEERQRGNFPDRFSGHQFPNYSSELNVNALLLGDSALYLCASSLSGRGSYNEQFFGPGTRLTVL.

The rearrangement links TRBV4-2 to TRBJ1-6, with 7 bases lining up with TRBD1. The V gene end was trimmed by 0 bases and the J gene end by 0 bases; junction bases not matched to a gene: 5. Germline assignment: CDR1 LGHNA and CDR2 YNFKEQ. This CDR3 contains 18 residues. The CDR3: CASSQDGDSRSYNSPLHF. CDR3 nucleotide sequence: TGTGCCAGCAGCCAAGATGGGGACAGTCGCTCCTATAATTCACCCCTCCACTTT.

In its sample, this clonotype was seen a few times. The V call is TRBV7-9, the J call TRBJ2-5; D not resolved. Deletions cut 7 bases from V and 5 bases from J, with 14 bases between. The CDR3 extends over 13 amino acids. Germline-derived CDR1 and CDR2 are SEHNR and FQNEAQ (reference sequence). CDR3 coding DNA: TGTGCCAGCACCCGCCTTCCGGAGGAGACCCAGTACTTC. Encoded protein: CASTRLPEETQYF.

V gene TRBV29-1 combines with J gene TRBJ1-4; tentatively, D is TRBD1 (6 bases). The CDR3 runs to 14 residues. The V and J ends lost 4 bases and 8 bases respectively, with 17 bases between them. Germline-derived CDR1 and CDR2 are SQVTM and ANQGSEA. The CDR3 DNA follows: TGCAGCGTTGCAGGGGTCGGGCGTGAGGAAAAACTGTTTTTT. Translation: CSVAGVGREEKLFF.

This chain connects TRBV28 to TRBJ1-1; D is undetermined. This CDR3 has 12 amino acids. Per germline, CDR1 MDHEN and CDR2 SYDVKM. V was pared by 3 bases and J by 7 bases, with 9 bases between. CDR3 DNA sequence: TGTGCCAGCAGTTTGTTTACCCGTGAAGCTTTCTTT. Translated: CASSLFTREAFF.

This clonotype was seen many times. CDR3 loop: CASSLAGSGEQYF. The CDR3 coding sequence is TGTGCCAGCAGTTTAGCCGGGAGCGGCGAGCAGTACTTC. V is TRBV12-3 or TRBV12-4 and J is TRBJ2-7; D might be TRBD2 (6 bases). The CDR3 is made up of 13 amino acids. Trimming left V 0 bases short and J 6 bases short, with 9 bases between.

This clonotype appeared a few times. CDR3 amino acids: CASSQVRGPEAFF. The CDR3, as DNA: TGCGCCAGCAGCCAAGTAAGGGGACCTGAAGCTTTCTTT. The chain couples TRBV4-1 to TRBJ1-1; a possible D gene is TRBD1 (5 bases). Deletions cut 1 base from V and 6 bases from J, with 9 bases between. Germline V gene sequence: CDR1 MGHRA, CDR2 YSYEKL. The CDR3 totals 13 residues.

V usage is TRBV5-1 and J usage is TRBJ2-5, with D tentatively TRBD1 (6 bases). Trimming shortened V by 4 bases and J by 2 bases, and 12 bases separated the two germline ends. The germline V gene encodes CDR1 SGHRS and CDR2 YFSETQ. The CDR3 is made up of 14 amino acids. The CDR3 DNA is TGCGCCAGCAGCGTCATTGGACAGCAAGAGACCCAGTACTTC. Protein: CASSVIGQQETQYF.

This clonotype came up a few times. The chain links TRBV15 to TRBJ2-2; D is unclear. V was cut by 0 bases and J by 4 bases, with 6 bases left in between. Germline assignment: CDR1 LNHNV and CDR2 YYDKDF (reference sequence). CDR3 length equals 14 residues. The CDR3 DNA is TGTGCCACCAGCAGAGATCGTGGCACCGGGGAGCTGTTTTTT. Protein sequence: CATSRDRGTGELFF. The full variable domain, completed using reference TRBV15 and TRBJ2-2, is DAMVIQNPRYQVTQFGKPVTLSCSQTLNHNVMYWYQQKSSQAPKLLFHYYDKDFNNEADTPDNFQSRRPNTSFCFLDIRSPGLGDTAMYLCATSRDRGTGELFFGEGSRLTVL.

CDR3 DNA: TGCGCCAGCAGCTTAAGGGGGGGGCCCTGGTCTGGCTACACCTTC. Translation gives CASSLRGGPWSGYTF. The rearrangement uses TRBV5-1 and TRBJ1-2; maybe TRBD1 (6 bases). Germline CDR1 SGHRS, CDR2 YFSETQ. CDR3 length: 15 residues. V gave up 2 bases and J gave up 7 bases, with 18 bases separating them.

This clonotype turned up a few times. The chain joins TRBV20-1 to TRBJ2-1, with D unresolved. CDR3 length: 14 residues. Trimming removed 1 base from V and 8 bases from J, with 15 bases in between. CDR1 and CDR2 (germline): DFQATT, SNEGSKA (reference sequence). Here the CDR3 DNA reads TGCAGTGCTAGAGGGTATCAACAGTTCTATGAGCAGTTCTTC. Its translation: CSARGYQQFYEQFF.

Only a few counts were recorded for this clonotype. The chain recombines TRBV19 with TRBJ2-7; the D is unclear. This CDR3 has 15 amino acids. Germline assignment: CDR1 LNHDA and CDR2 SQIVND (reference sequence). Deletions cut 5 bases from V and 3 bases from J, with 17 bases between. The CDR3: CASSPPLADFYEQYF. The DNA for the CDR3 is TGTGCCAGTAGTCCGCCCCTGGCAGATTTCTACGAGCAGTACTTC.

This clonotype was observed a few times. The J gene is TRBJ2-1, the V gene TRBV7-2; D perhaps matches TRBD1 (5 bases). Germline V gives CDR1 SGHTA, CDR2 FQGNSA. The CDR3 totals 13 residues. V was trimmed by 4 bases and J by 5 bases, leaving 9 bases between them. CDR3 coding DNA: TGTGCCAGCAGCTCCTGGGGCCACAATGAGCAGTTCTTC. It yields the protein CASSSWGHNEQFF.

The V call is TRBV5-1, the J call TRBJ2-1; 7 bases are shared with TRBD1. V gave up 3 bases and J gave up 5 bases; unmatched junction bases: 8. CDR1 and CDR2 from the germline V gene are SGHRS and YFSETQ. The CDR3 length is 15 residues. CDR3 region: CASSSTGVGDNEQFF. The CDR3 DNA sequence: TGCGCCAGCAGCTCAACAGGGGTAGGAGACAATGAGCAGTTCTTC.

This clonotype was seen a single time. The chain employs TRBV5-1 and TRBJ2-3; a possible D gene is TRBD2 (5 bases). The CDR3 has 14 amino acids. Germline CDR1 SGHRS, CDR2 YFSETQ. Between the trimmed V and J ends, which lost 0 bases and 5 bases, there was a span of 10 bases. The CDR3 sequence is CASSLDLEGDTQYF. DNA of the CDR3: TGCGCCAGCAGCTTGGACCTTGAGGGAGATACGCAGTATTTT.

V usage is TRBV6-5 and J usage is TRBJ1-5; D call uncertain. Per germline, CDR1 MNHEY and CDR2 SVGAGI. The CDR3 is 13 residues long. With 2 bases removed from V and 6 bases from J, the gap between germline ends came to 8 bases. CDR3 DNA sequence: TGTGCCAGCAGTTACGGGGTTCTTCAGCCCCAGCATTTT. Translated, it gives CASSYGVLQPQHF.

The chain recombines TRBV25-1 with TRBJ2-1, with 10 bases that match TRBD2. Germline V gene sequence: CDR1 MGHDK, CDR2 SYGVNS. The V and J ends lost 3 bases and 6 bases, in that order; junction bases with no gene match: 11. The CDR3 covers 17 residues. For the CDR3, the DNA is TGTGCCAGCAGTGACCCACTAGCGGGGAGGAGTCTCAATGAGCAGTTCTTC. Its translation is CASSDPLAGRSLNEQFF.

The chain employs TRBV28 and TRBJ1-2; D not resolved. Germline CDR1 MDHEN, CDR2 SYDVKM. V dropped 1 base and J dropped 3 bases, with 9 bases sitting between them. The CDR3 spans 14 residues. The CDR3 here is CASSLLGIDYGYTF. Written as DNA, the CDR3 is TGTGCCAGCAGTTTATTGGGGATTGACTATGGCTACACCTTC.

The chain carries TRBV7-2 and TRBJ1-5, with D possibly being TRBD1 (5 bases). The length of the CDR3 is 13 residues. The germline CDR1 and CDR2 sequences are SGHTA and FQGNSA. Between the trimmed V and J ends, which lost 1 base and 8 bases, there was a span of 9 bases. The CDR3 DNA follows: TGTGCCAGCAGCTTAGGGGGACGTGAGCCCCAGCATTTT. This codes for CASSLGGREPQHF. The variable domain in full, completed from reference TRBV7-2 and TRBJ1-5, reads GAGVSQSPSNKVTEKGKDVELRCDPISGHTALYWYRQSLGQGLEFLIYFQGNSAPDKSGLPSDRFSAERTGGSVSTLTIQRTQQEDSAVYLCASSLGGREPQHFGDGTRLSIL.

This clonotype was seen a handful of times. The chain combines TRBV6-4 with TRBJ2-7, with D perhaps matching TRBD2 (6 bases). The CDR3 spans 16 residues. CDR1 MRHNA and CDR2 SNTAGT come from the germline V gene. V was trimmed by 4 bases and J by 2 bases, leaving 18 bases between them. The CDR3 sequence is CASSVFDGTSAYEQYF. DNA for the CDR3: TGTGCCAGCAGTGTCTTCGACGGGACTTCGGCCTACGAGCAGTACTTC.